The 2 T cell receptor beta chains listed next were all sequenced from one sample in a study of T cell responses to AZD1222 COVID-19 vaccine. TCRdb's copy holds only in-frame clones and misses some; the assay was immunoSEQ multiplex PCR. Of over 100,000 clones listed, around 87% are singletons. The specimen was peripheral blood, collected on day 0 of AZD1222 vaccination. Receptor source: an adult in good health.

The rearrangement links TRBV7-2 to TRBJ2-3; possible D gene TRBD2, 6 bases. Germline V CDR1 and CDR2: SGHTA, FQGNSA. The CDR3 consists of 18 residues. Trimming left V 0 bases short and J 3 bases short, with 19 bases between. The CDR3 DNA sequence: TGTGCCAGCAGCTTAGCGATCAGGAGGGGCTTGGGGACAGATACGCAGTATTTT. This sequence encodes CASSLAIRRGLGTDTQYF.

The CDR3 coding sequence is TGTGCCAGCAGAGCCCGGGACAGCGACTCCTACAATGAGCAGTTCTTC. As protein: CASRARDSDSYNEQFF. The V gene is TRBV7-9, the J gene TRBJ2-1, with 7 bases that match TRBD1. The junction had 8 bases not matched to a gene; V was cut back by 6 bases and J by 0 bases. This CDR3 has 16 amino acids. The germline V gene encodes CDR1 SEHNR and CDR2 FQNEAQ (reference sequence).